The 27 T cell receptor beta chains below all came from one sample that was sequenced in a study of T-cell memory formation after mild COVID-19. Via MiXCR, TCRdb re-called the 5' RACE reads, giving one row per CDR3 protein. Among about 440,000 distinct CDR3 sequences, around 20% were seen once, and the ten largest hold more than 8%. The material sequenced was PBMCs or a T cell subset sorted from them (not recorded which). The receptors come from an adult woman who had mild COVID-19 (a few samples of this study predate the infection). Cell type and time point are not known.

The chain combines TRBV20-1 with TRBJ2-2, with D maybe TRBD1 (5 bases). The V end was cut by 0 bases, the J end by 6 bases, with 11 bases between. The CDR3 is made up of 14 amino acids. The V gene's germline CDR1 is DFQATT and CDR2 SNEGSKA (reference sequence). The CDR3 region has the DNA TGCAGTGCTAGAGACAGGGTGCGTCCCGGGGAGCTGTTTTTT. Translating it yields CSARDRVRPGELFF.

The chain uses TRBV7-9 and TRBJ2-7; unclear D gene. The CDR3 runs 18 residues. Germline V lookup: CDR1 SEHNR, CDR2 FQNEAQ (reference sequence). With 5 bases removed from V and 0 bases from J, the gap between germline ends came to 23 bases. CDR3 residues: CASSPQKLRTAHSYEQYF. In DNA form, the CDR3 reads TGTGCCAGCAGCCCCCAAAAACTAAGGACGGCCCACTCCTACGAGCAGTACTTC.

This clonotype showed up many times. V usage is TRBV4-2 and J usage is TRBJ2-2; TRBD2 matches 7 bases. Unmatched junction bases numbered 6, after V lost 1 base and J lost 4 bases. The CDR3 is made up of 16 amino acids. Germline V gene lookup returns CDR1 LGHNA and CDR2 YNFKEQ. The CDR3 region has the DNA TGTGCCAGCAGCCAAGTCGGAACGGGAGGCACCGGGGAGCTGTTTTTT. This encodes CASSQVGTGGTGELFF.

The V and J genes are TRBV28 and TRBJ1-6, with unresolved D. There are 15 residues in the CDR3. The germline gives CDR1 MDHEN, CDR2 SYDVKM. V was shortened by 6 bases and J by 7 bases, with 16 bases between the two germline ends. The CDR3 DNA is TGTGCCAGCAGCACCCGAAGAACGGGGAATTCACCCCTCCACTTT. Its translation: CASSTRRTGNSPLHF.

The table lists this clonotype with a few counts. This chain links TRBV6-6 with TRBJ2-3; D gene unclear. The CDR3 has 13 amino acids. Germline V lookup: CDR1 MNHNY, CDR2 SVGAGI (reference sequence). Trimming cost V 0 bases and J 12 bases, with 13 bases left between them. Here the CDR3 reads CASSYSESLHQYF. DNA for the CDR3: TGTGCCAGCAGTTACTCGGAAAGTCTCCACCAGTATTTT.

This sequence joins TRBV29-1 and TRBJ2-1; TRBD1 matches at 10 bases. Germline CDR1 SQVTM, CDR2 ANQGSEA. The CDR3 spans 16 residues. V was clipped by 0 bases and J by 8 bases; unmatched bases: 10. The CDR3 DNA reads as TGCAGCGTTGAAGATCTGGGGACAGGGGTTGAGGATGAGCAGTTCTTC. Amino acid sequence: CSVEDLGTGVEDEQFF.

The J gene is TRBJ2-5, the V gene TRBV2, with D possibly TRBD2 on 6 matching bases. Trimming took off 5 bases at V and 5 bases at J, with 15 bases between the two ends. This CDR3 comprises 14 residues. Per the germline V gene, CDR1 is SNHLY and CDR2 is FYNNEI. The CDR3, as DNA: TGTGCCAGCAGTACAGGAGGGTCGTGGGAGACCCAGTACTTC. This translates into CASSTGGSWETQYF.

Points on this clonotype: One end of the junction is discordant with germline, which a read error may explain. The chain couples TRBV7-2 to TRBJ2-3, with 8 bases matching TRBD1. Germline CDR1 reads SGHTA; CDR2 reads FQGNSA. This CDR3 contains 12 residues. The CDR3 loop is CASSLEDRETVF. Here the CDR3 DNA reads TGTGCCAGCAGCTTAGAGGACAGGGAGACCGTTTTT.

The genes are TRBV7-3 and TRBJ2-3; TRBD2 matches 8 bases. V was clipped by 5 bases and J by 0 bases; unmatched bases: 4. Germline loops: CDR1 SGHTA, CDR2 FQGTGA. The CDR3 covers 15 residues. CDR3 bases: TGTGCCAGCAGCCTACTAGCGGAGAGCACAGATACGCAGTATTTT. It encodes CASSLLAESTDTQYF.

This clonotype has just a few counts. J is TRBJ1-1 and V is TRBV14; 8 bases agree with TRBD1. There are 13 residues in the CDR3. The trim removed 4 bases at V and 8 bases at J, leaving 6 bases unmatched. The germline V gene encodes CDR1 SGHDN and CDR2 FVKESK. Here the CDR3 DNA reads TGTGCCAGCAGCCCCGGACAGGGAGGAGAAGCTTTCTTT. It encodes CASSPGQGGEAFF.

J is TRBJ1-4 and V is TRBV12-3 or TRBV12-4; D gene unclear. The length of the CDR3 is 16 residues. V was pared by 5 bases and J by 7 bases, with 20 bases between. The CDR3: CASSLEGKAPGEKLFF. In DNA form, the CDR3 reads TGTGCCAGCAGTCTCGAGGGAAAGGCCCCGGGTGAAAAACTGTTTTTT.

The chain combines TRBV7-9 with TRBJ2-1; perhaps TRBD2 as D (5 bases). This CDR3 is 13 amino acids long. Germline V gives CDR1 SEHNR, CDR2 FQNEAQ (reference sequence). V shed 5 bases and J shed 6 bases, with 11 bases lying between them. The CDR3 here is CASSPDYRNEQFF. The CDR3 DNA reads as TGTGCCAGCAGCCCAGACTATCGCAATGAGCAGTTCTTC.

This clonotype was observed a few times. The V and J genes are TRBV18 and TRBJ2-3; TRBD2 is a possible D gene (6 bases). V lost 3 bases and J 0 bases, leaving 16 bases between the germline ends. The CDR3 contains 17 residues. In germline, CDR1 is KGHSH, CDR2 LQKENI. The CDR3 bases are TGTGCCAGCTCACCGGACTACATGCGGGGAAGCACAGATACGCAGTATTTT. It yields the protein CASSPDYMRGSTDTQYF.

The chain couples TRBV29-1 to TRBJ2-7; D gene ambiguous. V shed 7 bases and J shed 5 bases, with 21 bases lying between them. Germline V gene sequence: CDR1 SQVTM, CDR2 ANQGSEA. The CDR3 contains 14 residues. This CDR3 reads CSAVGPVSGDEQYF. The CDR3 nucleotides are TGCAGCGCCGTCGGACCGGTCTCGGGCGACGAGCAGTACTTC.

The CDR3 protein is CASSVSGGANTEAFF. Written as DNA, the CDR3 is TGTGCCAGCAGCGTATCTGGGGGAGCGAACACTGAAGCTTTCTTT. The rearrangement joins TRBV9 to TRBJ1-1, with a weak D call TRBD1 (5 bases). Trimming shortened V by 1 base and J by 1 base, and 11 bases separated the two germline ends. The CDR3 spans 15 residues. The germline V gene encodes CDR1 SGDLS and CDR2 YYNGEE.

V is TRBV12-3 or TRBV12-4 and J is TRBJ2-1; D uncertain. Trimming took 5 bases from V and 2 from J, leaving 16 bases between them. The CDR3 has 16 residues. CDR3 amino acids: CASSKNPTLTYNEQFF. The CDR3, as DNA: TGTGCCAGCAGTAAAAACCCGACTCTTACCTACAATGAGCAGTTCTTC.

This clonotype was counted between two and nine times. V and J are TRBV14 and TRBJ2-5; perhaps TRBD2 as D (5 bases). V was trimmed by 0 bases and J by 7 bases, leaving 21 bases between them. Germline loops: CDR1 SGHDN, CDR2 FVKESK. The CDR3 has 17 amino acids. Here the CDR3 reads CASSQDLWSALRGTQYF. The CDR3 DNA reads TGTGCCAGCAGCCAAGATCTTTGGAGCGCCCTTCGGGGGACCCAGTACTTC.

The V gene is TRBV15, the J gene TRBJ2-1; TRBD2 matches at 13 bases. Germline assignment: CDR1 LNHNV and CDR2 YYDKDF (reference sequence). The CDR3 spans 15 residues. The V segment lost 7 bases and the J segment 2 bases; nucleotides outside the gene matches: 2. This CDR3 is CATTGLAGAYNEQFF. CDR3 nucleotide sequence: TGTGCCACCACCGGACTAGCGGGGGCCTACAATGAGCAGTTCTTC. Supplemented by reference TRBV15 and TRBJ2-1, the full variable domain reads DAMVIQNPRYQVTQFGKPVTLSCSQTLNHNVMYWYQQKSSQAPKLLFHYYDKDFNNEADTPDNFQSRRPNTSFCFLDIRSPGLGDTAMYLCATTGLAGAYNEQFFGPGTRLTVL.

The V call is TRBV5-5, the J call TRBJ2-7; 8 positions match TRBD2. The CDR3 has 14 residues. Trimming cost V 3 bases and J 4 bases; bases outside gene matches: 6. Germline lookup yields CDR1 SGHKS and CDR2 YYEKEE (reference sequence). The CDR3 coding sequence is TGTGCCAGCAGCTCCTCGGGACTAGGGTACGAGCAGTACTTC. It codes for CASSSSGLGYEQYF.

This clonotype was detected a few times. In DNA, the CDR3 is TGTGCCAGCAGCGTAGGGGGGAGGAGCTCCTACGAGCAGTACTTC. It yields the protein CASSVGGRSSYEQYF. The chain recombines TRBV9 with TRBJ2-7, with D tentatively TRBD2 (6 bases). This CDR3 has 15 residues. V gave up 0 bases and J gave up 0 bases, with 10 bases separating them. Germline V gives CDR1 SGDLS, CDR2 YYNGEE.

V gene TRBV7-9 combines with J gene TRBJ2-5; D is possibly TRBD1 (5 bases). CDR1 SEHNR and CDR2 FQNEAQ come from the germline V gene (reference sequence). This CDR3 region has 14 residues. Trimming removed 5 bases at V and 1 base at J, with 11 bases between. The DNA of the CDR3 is TGTGCCAGCAGCCCAGGGAACAGCCAAGAGACCCAGTACTTC. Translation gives CASSPGNSQETQYF.

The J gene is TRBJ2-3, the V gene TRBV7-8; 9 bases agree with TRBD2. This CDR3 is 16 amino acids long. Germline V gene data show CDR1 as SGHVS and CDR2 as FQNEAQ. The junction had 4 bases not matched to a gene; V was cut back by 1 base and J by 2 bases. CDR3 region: CASSLGSGGYTDTQYF. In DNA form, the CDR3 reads TGTGCCAGCAGCTTAGGGAGCGGGGGGTACACAGATACGCAGTATTTT.

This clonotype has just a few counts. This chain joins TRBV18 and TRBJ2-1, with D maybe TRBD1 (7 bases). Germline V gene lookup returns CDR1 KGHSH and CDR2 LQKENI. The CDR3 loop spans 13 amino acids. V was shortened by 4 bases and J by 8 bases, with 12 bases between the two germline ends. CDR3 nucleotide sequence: TGTGCCAGCTCACGGCAGGGGGGCTATGAGCAGTTCTTC. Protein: CASSRQGGYEQFF.

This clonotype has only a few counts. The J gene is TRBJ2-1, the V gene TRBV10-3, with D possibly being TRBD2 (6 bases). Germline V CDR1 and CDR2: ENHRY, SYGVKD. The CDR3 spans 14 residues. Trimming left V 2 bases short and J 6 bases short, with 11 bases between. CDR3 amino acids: CAISENGRGNEQFF. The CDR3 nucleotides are TGTGCCATCAGTGAGAACGGGAGAGGCAATGAGCAGTTCTTC.

CDR3 sequence: CASSFPSGQGSYTF. CDR3 sequence (DNA): TGTGCCAGCAGTTTCCCATCGGGACAGGGTAGCTACACCTTC. The gene calls are TRBV7-9 and TRBJ1-2, with 9 bases fitting TRBD1. CDR1 SEHNR and CDR2 FQNEAQ come from the germline V gene (reference sequence). The CDR3 has 14 residues. V lost 6 bases and J lost 9; bases outside the gene matches: 11.

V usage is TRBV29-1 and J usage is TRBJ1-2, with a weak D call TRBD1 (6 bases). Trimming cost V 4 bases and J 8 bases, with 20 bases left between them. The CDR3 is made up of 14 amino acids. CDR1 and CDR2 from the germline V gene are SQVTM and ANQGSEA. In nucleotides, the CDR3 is TGCAGCGTTGGGGGTCCGGGACAAGTAGACGGCTACACCTTC. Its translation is CSVGGPGQVDGYTF.

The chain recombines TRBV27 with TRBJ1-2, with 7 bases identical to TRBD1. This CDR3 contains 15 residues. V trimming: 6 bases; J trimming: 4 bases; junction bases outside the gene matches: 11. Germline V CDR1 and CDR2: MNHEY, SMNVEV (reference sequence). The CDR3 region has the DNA TGTGCCAGCAGCCCGGACAGGACCCTTTCCTATGGCTACACCTTC. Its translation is CASSPDRTLSYGYTF.